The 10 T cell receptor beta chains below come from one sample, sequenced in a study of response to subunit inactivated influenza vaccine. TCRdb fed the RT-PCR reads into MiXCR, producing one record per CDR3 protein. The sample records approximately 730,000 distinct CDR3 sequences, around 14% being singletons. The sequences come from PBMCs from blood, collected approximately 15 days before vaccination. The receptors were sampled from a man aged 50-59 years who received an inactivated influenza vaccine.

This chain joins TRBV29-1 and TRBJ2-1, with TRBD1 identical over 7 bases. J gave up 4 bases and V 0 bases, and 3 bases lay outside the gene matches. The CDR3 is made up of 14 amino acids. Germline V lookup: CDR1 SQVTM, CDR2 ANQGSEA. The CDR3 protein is CSVEDRTGYNEQFF. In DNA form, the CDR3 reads TGCAGCGTTGAAGACCGGACAGGTTACAATGAGCAGTTCTTC.

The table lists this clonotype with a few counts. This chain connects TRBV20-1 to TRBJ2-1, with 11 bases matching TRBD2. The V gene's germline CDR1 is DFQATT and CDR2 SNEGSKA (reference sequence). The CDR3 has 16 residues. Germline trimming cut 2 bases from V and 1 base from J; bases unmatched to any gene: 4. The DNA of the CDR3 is TGCAGTGCTAGACGGGGACTAGCGGTTTCCTACAATGAGCAGTTCTTC. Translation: CSARRGLAVSYNEQFF.

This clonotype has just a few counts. The CDR3 region has the DNA TGCAGCGTTGCCCATATGAACACTGAAGCTTTCTTT. It specifies CSVAHMNTEAFF. V usage is TRBV29-1 and J usage is TRBJ1-1; no firm D call. From germline, CDR1 is SQVTM and CDR2 ANQGSEA. The V gene lost 4 bases and the J gene lost 0 bases, with 6 bases spanning the gap. The CDR3 extends over 12 amino acids.

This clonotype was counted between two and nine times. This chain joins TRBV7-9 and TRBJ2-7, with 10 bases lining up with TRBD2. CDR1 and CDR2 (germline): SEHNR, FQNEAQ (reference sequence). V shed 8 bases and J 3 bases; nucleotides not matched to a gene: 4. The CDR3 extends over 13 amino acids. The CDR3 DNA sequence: TGTGCCAGCCGAACTAGCGGGATCTACGAGCAGTACTTC. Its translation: CASRTSGIYEQYF.

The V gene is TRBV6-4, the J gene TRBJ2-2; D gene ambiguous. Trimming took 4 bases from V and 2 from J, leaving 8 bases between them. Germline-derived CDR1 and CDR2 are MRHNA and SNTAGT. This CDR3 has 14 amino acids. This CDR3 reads CASSVEENTGELFF. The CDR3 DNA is TGTGCCAGCAGTGTTGAGGAAAACACCGGGGAGCTGTTTTTT.

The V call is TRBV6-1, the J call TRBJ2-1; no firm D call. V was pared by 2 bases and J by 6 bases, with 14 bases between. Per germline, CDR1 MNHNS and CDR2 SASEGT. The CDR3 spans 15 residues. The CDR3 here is CASSELQLTGNEQFF. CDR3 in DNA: TGTGCCAGCAGTGAATTACAGCTTACGGGCAATGAGCAGTTCTTC.

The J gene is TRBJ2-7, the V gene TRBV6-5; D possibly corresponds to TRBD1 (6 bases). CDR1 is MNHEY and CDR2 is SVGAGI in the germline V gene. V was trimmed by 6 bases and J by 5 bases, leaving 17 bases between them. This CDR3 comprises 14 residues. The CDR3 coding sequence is TGTGCCAGCAGATACACAGGGTGGGCAGACGAGCAGTACTTC. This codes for CASRYTGWADEQYF.

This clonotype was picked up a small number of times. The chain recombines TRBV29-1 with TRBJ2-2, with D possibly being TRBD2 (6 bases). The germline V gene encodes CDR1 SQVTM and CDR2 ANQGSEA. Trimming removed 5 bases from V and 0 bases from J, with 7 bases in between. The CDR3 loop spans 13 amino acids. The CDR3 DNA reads TGCAGCGTTCGGGGGACGAACACCGGGGAGCTGTTTTTT. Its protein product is CSVRGTNTGELFF.

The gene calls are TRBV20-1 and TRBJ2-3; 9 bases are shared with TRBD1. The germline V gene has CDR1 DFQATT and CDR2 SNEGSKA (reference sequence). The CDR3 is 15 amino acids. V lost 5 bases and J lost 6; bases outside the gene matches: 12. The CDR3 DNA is TGCAGTGCTGAGCACCGGGACAGGGCCTATGATACGCAGTATTTT. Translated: CSAEHRDRAYDTQYF.

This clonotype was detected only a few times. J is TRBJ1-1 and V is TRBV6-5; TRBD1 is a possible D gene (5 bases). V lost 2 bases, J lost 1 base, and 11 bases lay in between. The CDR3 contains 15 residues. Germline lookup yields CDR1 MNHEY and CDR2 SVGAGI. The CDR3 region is CASSYPSRANTEAFF. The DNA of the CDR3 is TGTGCCAGCAGTTACCCCAGCAGGGCGAACACTGAAGCTTTCTTT.